These 29 T cell receptor beta chains were all obtained from the same sample, sequenced in a study of blood T cell repertoires in COVID-19. TCRdb's table, derived via immunoSEQ multiplex PCR, lists solely in-frame clones and lacks some. Of tens of thousands of clones in the sample, approximately 83% are singletons; the top ten hold under 5%. Material: peripheral blood. These receptors originate from a woman aged 55-70 years with acute or convalescent COVID-19.

The genes are TRBV7-9 and TRBJ1-1; 10 bases map to TRBD1. The junction had 1 base not matched to a gene; V was cut back by 2 bases and J by 1 base. The CDR3 consists of 15 residues. CDR1 is SEHNR, CDR2 FQNEAQ, per germline (reference sequence). The CDR3 here is CASSLWDRGNTEAFF. CDR3 DNA sequence: TGTGCCAGCAGCTTATGGGACAGGGGGAACACTGAAGCTTTCTTT.

The chain couples TRBV5-1 to TRBJ1-3; D gene unclear. This CDR3 region has 14 residues. V gave up 0 bases and J gave up 2 bases, with 6 bases separating them. Per the germline V gene, CDR1 is SGHRS and CDR2 is YFSETQ. This CDR3 reads CASSLEPAGNTIYF. In DNA form, the CDR3 reads TGCGCCAGCAGCTTGGAACCGGCTGGAAACACCATATATTTT.

V and J are TRBV4-2 and TRBJ2-1; TRBD1 aligns across 9 bases. The ends lost 4 bases at V and 4 bases at J; junction bases unmatched: 8. Germline loops: CDR1 LGHNA, CDR2 YNFKEQ. This CDR3 has 16 amino acids. CDR3 DNA: TGTGCCAGCAGCCTCCAACCGGGACAGGGATACAATGAGCAGTTCTTC. Its protein is CASSLQPGQGYNEQFF.

J is TRBJ1-1 and V is TRBV10-3; 7 bases fit TRBD1. CDR1 is ENHRY, CDR2 SYGVKD, per germline. V lost 3 bases and J lost 12; bases outside the gene matches: 10. CDR3 length equals 13 residues. The CDR3 DNA is TGTGCCATCAGTGATCCGACGCAGGGGGGATCTTTCTTT. Protein: CAISDPTQGGSFF.

This chain connects TRBV18 to TRBJ2-7, with 14 bases aligning to TRBD2. V shed 3 bases, J shed 2 bases, and the junction held 6 bases outside the gene matches. The CDR3 extends over 17 amino acids. Germline CDR1 is KGHSH and CDR2 is LQKENI. The CDR3 bases are TGTGCCAGCTCACCTGGACAGGGACTAGCGGGGGCCTACGAGCAGTACTTC. It specifies CASSPGQGLAGAYEQYF.

The chain combines TRBV19 with TRBJ1-1; possibly TRBD1 for D (6 bases). The CDR3 extends over 14 amino acids. Trimming stripped 7 bases from V and 3 bases from J, with 15 bases between. Germline CDR1 LNHDA, CDR2 SQIVND (reference sequence). The DNA for the CDR3 is TGTGCCAGTAATGGGGGGGCCAGATACACTGAAGCTTTCTTT. Its translation is CASNGGARYTEAFF.

V gene TRBV30 combines with J gene TRBJ1-6; D is unresolved. This CDR3 spans 14 amino acids. Trimming shortened V by 4 bases and J by 5 bases, and 12 bases separated the two germline ends. CDR1 is GTSNPN, CDR2 SVGIG, per germline (reference sequence). In DNA form, the CDR3 reads TGTGCCTGGATGGCGGGCCCTCATAATTCACCCCTCCACTTT. Translated: CAWMAGPHNSPLHF.

The chain recombines TRBV5-4 with TRBJ1-1; TRBD1 agrees at 9 bases. The CDR3 has 13 residues. V gave up 3 bases and J gave up 4 bases; unmatched junction bases: 1. CDR1 is SGHNT, CDR2 YYREEE, per germline (reference sequence). The DNA for the CDR3 is TGTGCCAGCAGCTCGGGACAGGGCACTGAAGCTTTCTTT. It is translated as CASSSGQGTEAFF.

The chain carries TRBV6-5 and TRBJ2-2; TRBD1 matches 8 bases. CDR1 and CDR2 from the germline V gene are MNHEY and SVGAGI. V gave up 4 bases and J gave up 0 bases; unmatched junction bases: 1. This CDR3 has 15 amino acids. CDR3 DNA sequence: TGTGCCAGCAGTTTGGACAGGGCGAACACCGGGGAGCTGTTTTTT. The encoded protein is CASSLDRANTGELFF.

The chain has TRBV6-4 and TRBJ2-3, with TRBD1 identical over 11 bases. The CDR3 runs to 18 residues. After removal of 2 bases from V and 0 bases from J, the junction contained 7 bases not matched to a gene. Germline V gene data show CDR1 as MRHNA and CDR2 as SNTAGT. CDR3 sequence (DNA): TGTGCCAGCAGTGACACCTGGACAGGGGGCATAAGCACAGATACGCAGTATTTT. Translating gives CASSDTWTGGISTDTQYF.

The chain is built from TRBV12-3 or TRBV12-4 and TRBJ1-2, with D unclear. The germline V and J ends were trimmed by 5 bases and 4 bases, with 5 bases remaining between them. The CDR3 runs to 11 residues. The CDR3 DNA reads as TGTGCCAGCAGTAACAGCTATGGCTACACCTTC. This encodes CASSNSYGYTF.

There are a few counts of this clone. The chain is built from TRBV7-3 and TRBJ1-6; weak D call: TRBD1 (5 bases). Trimming removed 0 bases from V and 0 bases from J, with 12 bases in between. The CDR3 is made up of 18 amino acids. Germline V lookup: CDR1 SGHTA, CDR2 FQGTGA. In DNA, the CDR3 is TGTGCCAGCAGCTTAACGGGGCAGGGTGACTCCTATAATTCACCCCTCCACTTT. Protein: CASSLTGQGDSYNSPLHF.

The chain recombines TRBV18 with TRBJ1-4; D is possibly TRBD1 (6 bases). This CDR3 spans 15 amino acids. The V gene's germline CDR1 is KGHSH and CDR2 LQKENI. V shed 2 bases and J shed 6 bases, with 13 bases lying between them. CDR3: CASSPSGQRYEKLFF. CDR3 DNA: TGTGCCAGCTCACCATCCGGACAGAGATATGAAAAACTGTTTTTT.

This clone was counted between two and nine times. The rearrangement links TRBV5-1 to TRBJ1-1; no reliable D call. Trimming cost V 0 bases and J 0 bases, with 9 bases left between them. The CDR3 runs to 15 residues. The germline CDR1 and CDR2 sequences are SGHRS and YFSETQ. The DNA of the CDR3 is TGCGCCAGCAGCTTGGCCGGAGGAGTGAACACTGAAGCTTTCTTT. This sequence encodes CASSLAGGVNTEAFF.

The chain employs TRBV14 and TRBJ2-1; TRBD2 might be the D (6 bases). Between the trimmed V and J ends, which lost 0 bases and 7 bases, there was a span of 31 bases. Germline V lookup: CDR1 SGHDN, CDR2 FVKESK. This CDR3 is built from 21 residues. The DNA for the CDR3 is TGTGCCAGCAGCCAAGATAATAACGCTTTTGGGGGGAAGAAAGGCGGGAATGAGCAGTTCTTC. Translation: CASSQDNNAFGGKKGGNEQFF.

This chain links TRBV5-1 with TRBJ2-7, with D tentatively TRBD2 (5 bases). Trimming removed 6 bases from V and 3 bases from J, with 13 bases in between. CDR3 length: 13 amino acids. CDR1 SGHRS and CDR2 YFSETQ come from the germline V gene. This chain's CDR3 is CASMGDTDYEQYF. The CDR3 nucleotides are TGCGCCAGCATGGGAGACACAGACTACGAGCAGTACTTC.

This chain uses TRBV18 with TRBJ2-4, with TRBD1 matching over 11 bases. The CDR3 length is 16 residues. Germline CDR1 and CDR2: KGHSH and LQKENI. J was trimmed by 4 bases and V by 3 bases; bases with no gene match: 5. The CDR3 DNA reads TGTGCCAGCTCACCTGGACAGGGGGCCTCTAAAAACATTCAGTACTTC. Translation: CASSPGQGASKNIQYF. Filled out from reference TRBV18 and TRBJ2-4, the complete variable domain reads NAGVMQNPRHLVRRRGQEARLRCSPMKGHSHVYWYRQLPEEGLKFMVYLQKENIIDESGMPKERFSAEFPKEGPSILRIQQVVRGDSAAYFCASSPGQGASKNIQYFGAGTRLSVL.

The rearrangement links TRBV9 to TRBJ1-4, with D possibly being TRBD1 (6 bases). This CDR3 has 15 amino acids. Between the trimmed V and J ends, which lost 3 bases and 7 bases, there was a span of 16 bases. CDR1 and CDR2 from the germline V gene are SGDLS and YYNGEE. CDR3 residues: CASSGLGTRGEKLFF. The CDR3 DNA sequence: TGTGCCAGCAGCGGACTCGGGACACGAGGTGAAAAACTGTTTTTT.

The gene calls are TRBV3-1 (or the pseudogene TRBV3-2) and TRBJ2-6; D is unresolved. Germline V gene lookup returns CDR1 LGHDT and CDR2 YNNKEL (reference sequence). V lost 5 bases and J lost 0, with 14 bases in between. The CDR3 totals 17 residues. CDR3 bases: TGTGCCAGCAGCACGCGCACGGGTAACTCTGGGGCCAACGTCCTGACTTTC. It yields the protein CASSTRTGNSGANVLTF.

The chain joins TRBV27 to TRBJ1-6; TRBD1 is a possible D gene (6 bases). Germline CDR1 MNHEY, CDR2 SMNVEV (reference sequence). The CDR3 contains 13 residues. V was cut by 5 bases and J by 7 bases, with 9 bases left in between. Here the CDR3 DNA reads TGTGCCAGCAGTCAGGGGATCAATTCACCCCTCCACTTT. This translates into CASSQGINSPLHF.

CDR3 amino acids: CATSDTLSGARTDTQYF. DNA of the CDR3: TGTGCCACCAGTGATACGCTGAGCGGGGCAAGGACAGATACGCAGTATTTT. This chain links TRBV24-1 with TRBJ2-3, with TRBD2 matching 7 bases. Germline assignment: CDR1 KGHDR and CDR2 SFDVKD. The CDR3 loop spans 17 amino acids. Losses at the gene ends were 3 bases for V and 3 bases for J; bases not matched to a gene: 11.

This clone was detected once. The chain carries TRBV10-1 and TRBJ1-1; D remains unclear. CDR3 length equals 15 residues. In germline, CDR1 is WNHNN, CDR2 SYGVQD (reference sequence). V gave up 3 bases and J gave up 4 bases, with 15 bases separating them. This CDR3 is CASSDQIGSGTEAFF. The CDR3 region has the DNA TGCGCCAGCAGTGATCAGATAGGGAGCGGCACTGAAGCTTTCTTT.

This rearrangement joins TRBV6-1 to TRBJ2-1; 11 bases fit TRBD2. The germline gives CDR1 MNHNS, CDR2 SASEGT. The CDR3 is made up of 19 amino acids. J was trimmed by 0 bases and V by 2 bases; bases with no gene match: 9. CDR3 sequence (DNA): TGTGCCAGCAGTGAACTCCTAGCGGGGGGCAGGAGCTCCTACAATGAGCAGTTCTTC. The encoded protein is CASSELLAGGRSSYNEQFF.

This chain links TRBV29-1 with TRBJ1-3, with D unresolved. CDR3 size: 16 residues. The ends were cut back, 5 bases at V and 0 bases at J, with 17 bases in the middle. Per the germline V gene, CDR1 is SQVTM and CDR2 is ANQGSEA. CDR3 in amino acids: CSVSRETLYSGNTIYF. The CDR3 region has the DNA TGCAGCGTTTCAAGGGAGACCCTTTACTCTGGAAACACCATATATTTT.

The chain couples TRBV12-3 or TRBV12-4 to TRBJ2-7; 7 positions match TRBD2. This CDR3 has 13 amino acids. Trimming cost V 7 bases and J 6 bases; bases outside gene matches: 9. The CDR3 sequence: CASTIGTTFEQYF. The CDR3 bases are TGTGCCAGCACTATAGGGACTACCTTCGAGCAGTACTTC.

To note about this clone: Other DNA sequences of this sample code for an identical CDR3. In DNA form, the CDR3 reads TGTGCCAGCAGTTATGGCAGGCAAGAGACCCAGTACTTC. This gives the protein CASSYGRQETQYF. The chain employs TRBV6-2 or TRBV6-3 and TRBJ2-5; D is ambiguous. Germline assignment: CDR1 MNHEY and CDR2 SVGEGT. Trimming took 3 bases from V and 2 from J, leaving 7 bases between them. This CDR3 is 13 amino acids long.

This chain connects TRBV3-1 (or the pseudogene TRBV3-2) to TRBJ2-3, with TRBD2 as a possible D gene (7 bases). Germline V gives CDR1 LGHDT, CDR2 YNNKEL (reference sequence). This CDR3 contains 17 residues. V was cut by 0 bases and J by 5 bases, with 18 bases left in between. DNA for the CDR3: TGTGCCAGCAGCCAAGATTTTAGGGGGGGCTCGGAAGATACGCAGTATTTT. Encoded protein: CASSQDFRGGSEDTQYF.

The chain uses TRBV2 and TRBJ1-5; 10 nucleotides line up with TRBD1. Germline CDR1 is SNHLY and CDR2 is FYNNEI. V was pared by 7 bases and J by 2 bases, with 5 bases of the junction left unmatched. The CDR3 is 15 residues long. In DNA, the CDR3 is TGTGCCAGCACCGGGGACAGGGGCGGCAATCAGCCCCAGCATTTT. This sequence encodes CASTGDRGGNQPQHF.

The chain is built from TRBV18 and TRBJ1-1; D not resolved. The germline V gene has CDR1 KGHSH and CDR2 LQKENI. V lost 2 bases to trimming and J lost 5 bases, with 12 bases between them. CDR3 length equals 14 residues. The DNA for the CDR3 is TGTGCCAGCTCACCATCCAATAGTGAGACTGAAGCTTTCTTT. Translated, it gives CASSPSNSETEAFF.